The rows below give T cell receptor beta chains drawn from one sample of a study of T cell responses to AZD1222 COVID-19 vaccine. The repertoire was sequenced with immunoSEQ multiplex PCR; TCRdb's copy has only in-frame clones and lacks some. The sample carries tens of thousands of clones, 80% recorded once. The sample was peripheral blood, taken on day 0 of AZD1222 vaccination. All receptors come from an adult in good health. The CDR3 runs from the conserved cysteine through the conserved F or W. The D gene is left open where the match is weak. Size tells how often a clone was seen (once, few, many) or the class of an expanded clone, and some rows leave it out.

J,D,V,size,CDR3,DNA
TRBJ2-7,-,TRBV28,once,CASSPLMYEQYF,TGTGCCAGCAGCCCCCTGATGTACGAGCAGTACTTC
TRBJ1-2,TRBD1,TRBV6-5,-,CASSGIQGNYGYTF,TGTGCCAGCAGCGGAATACAGGGGAACTATGGCTACACCTTC
TRBJ1-4,-,TRBV5-4,-,CASSLGGATNEKLFF,TGTGCCAGCAGCTTGGGTGGAGCAACTAATGAAAAACTGTTTTTT
TRBJ2-1,-,TRBV4-2,-,CASSQVTSSSYNEQFF,TGTGCCAGCAGCCAGGTGACTTCGAGCTCCTACAATGAGCAGTTCTTC
TRBJ2-5,-,TRBV7-9,-,CASSLEVTGQETQYF,TGTGCCAGCAGCTTAGAAGTGACAGGCCAAGAGACCCAGTACTTC
TRBJ2-7,-,TRBV27,-,CASSLYQGSEQYF,TGTGCCAGCAGTTTATATCAGGGCTCCGAGCAGTACTTC
TRBJ2-7,TRBD1,TRBV3-1/TRBV3-2,-,CASSLPDRVYEQYF,TGTGCCAGCAGCCTCCCAGACAGGGTCTACGAGCAGTACTTC
TRBJ1-1,-,TRBV5-1,-,CASSPREGAVSAFF,TGCGCCAGCAGCCCCAGGGAAGGGGCGGTGTCGGCTTTCTTT
TRBJ2-7,TRBD1,TRBV18,-,CASSPQDRGDYEQYF,TGTGCCAGCTCACCACAGGACAGGGGTGACTACGAGCAGTACTTC
TRBJ1-6,-,TRBV18,-,CASSPGGGGHSPLHF,TGTGCCAGCTCCCCCGGGGGAGGTGGCCATTCACCCCTCCACTTT
TRBJ2-3,-,TRBV29-1,few,CSVEDSPQGRLFTDTQYF,TGCAGCGTTGAAGATTCGCCCCAGGGGAGACTTTTCACAGATACGCAGTATTTT
TRBJ2-5,-,TRBV5-5,few,CASSWAGPKETQYF,TGTGCCAGCAGCTGGGCGGGGCCTAAAGAGACCCAGTACTTC
TRBJ1-1,-,TRBV7-9,once,CASSPPEGNTEAFF,TGTGCCAGCAGCCCACCTGAGGGAAACACTGAAGCTTTCTTT
TRBJ2-5,-,TRBV5-8,-,CASSFQLQGQETQYF,TGTGCCAGCAGCTTTCAATTGCAGGGCCAAGAGACCCAGTACTTC
TRBJ1-1,-,TRBV5-1,-,CASSLAQGGTEAFF,TGCGCCAGCAGCTTGGCGCAGGGTGGCACTGAAGCTTTCTTT
TRBJ2-3,-,TRBV6-2/TRBV6-3,few,CASSYSKSKRGSDTQYF,TGTGCCAGCAGTTACTCGAAATCCAAAAGGGGATCAGATACGCAGTATTTT
TRBJ1-5,-,TRBV5-1,-,CASSLGGDQPQHF,TGCGCCAGCAGCTTGGGGGGAGATCAGCCCCAGCATTTT
TRBJ2-2,-,TRBV3-1/TRBV3-2,few,CASSQADRVTGELFF,TGTGCCAGCAGCCAAGCCGACCGGGTGACCGGGGAGCTGTTTTTT
TRBJ2-3,-,TRBV11-3,-,CASSSWGGGHLIFTTDTQYF,TGTGCCAGCAGCTCCTGGGGAGGGGGACACCTTATCTTTACCACAGATACGCAGTATTTT
TRBJ1-6,TRBD1,TRBV9,few,CASSRMGQVGVSSYNSPLHF,TGTGCCAGCAGCCGAATGGGACAGGTGGGAGTAAGCTCCTATAATTCACCCCTCCACTTT
TRBJ2-3,-,TRBV5-4,-,CASRVGGGGAGTDTQYF,TGTGCCAGCAGGGTTGGGGGCGGGGGCGCTGGCACAGATACGCAGTATTTT
TRBJ2-7,TRBD2,TRBV5-1,-,CASSFGTSGGFSSYEQYF,TGCGCCAGCAGCTTCGGGACTAGCGGGGGGTTTAGCTCCTACGAGCAGTACTTC
TRBJ1-2,-,TRBV6-1,-,CASSEADGFYGYTF,TGTGCCAGCAGTGAAGCTGACGGATTCTATGGCTACACCTTC
TRBJ2-7,TRBD1,TRBV10-3,-,CAIKSGQGAYEQYF,TGTGCCATCAAATCGGGACAGGGGGCGTACGAGCAGTACTTC
TRBJ2-1,TRBD1,TRBV7-2,-,CASSLRQGGEQFF,TGTGCCAGCAGCTTAAGACAGGGCGGGGAGCAGTTCTTC
TRBJ1-3,-,TRBV18,-,CASSPAAFSGNTIYF,TGTGCCAGCTCACCCGCGGCGTTCTCTGGAAACACCATATATTTT
TRBJ1-2,-,TRBV5-1,once,CASSLVVGAIGANYGYTF,TGCGCCAGCAGCTTGGTGGTGGGGGCAATTGGGGCTAACTATGGCTACACCTTC
TRBJ2-2,TRBD2,TRBV7-6,-,CASSLEAGGHIANTGELFF,TGTGCCAGCAGCTTAGAAGCGGGGGGGCATATAGCCAACACCGGGGAGCTGTTTTTT
TRBJ2-2,TRBD2,TRBV5-1,-,CASSPGLAGGKNTGELFF,TGCGCCAGCAGCCCTGGACTAGCGGGGGGCAAGAACACCGGGGAGCTGTTTTTT
TRBJ2-5,-,TRBV7-9,-,CASSFNVVDQETQYF,TGTGCCAGCAGCTTTAACGTGGTGGACCAAGAGACCCAGTACTTC
TRBJ2-5,TRBD2,TRBV13,-,CASSRTSGGRWETQYF,TGTGCCAGCAGCAGGACTAGCGGGGGGCGTTGGGAGACCCAGTACTTC
TRBJ1-1,TRBD1,TRBV6-6,-,CASSYRGQVTEAFF,TGTGCCAGCAGTTACCGTGGACAGGTCACTGAAGCTTTCTTT
TRBJ2-7,TRBD1,TRBV29-1,-,CSVRTGGGGYEQYF,TGCAGCGTTCGGACAGGCGGTGGTGGGTACGAGCAGTACTTC
TRBJ2-2,TRBD2,TRBV19,-,CASSSRETVNTGELFF,TGTGCCAGTAGCTCGCGGGAGACAGTGAACACCGGGGAGCTGTTTTTT
TRBJ1-1,-,TRBV29-1,-,CSVLGQLNTEAFF,TGCAGCGTTCTAGGACAGTTGAACACTGAAGCTTTCTTT
TRBJ2-7,-,TRBV7-2,-,CASSLAQDSRQYF,TGTGCCAGCAGCTTAGCGCAAGACTCCCGGCAGTACTTC